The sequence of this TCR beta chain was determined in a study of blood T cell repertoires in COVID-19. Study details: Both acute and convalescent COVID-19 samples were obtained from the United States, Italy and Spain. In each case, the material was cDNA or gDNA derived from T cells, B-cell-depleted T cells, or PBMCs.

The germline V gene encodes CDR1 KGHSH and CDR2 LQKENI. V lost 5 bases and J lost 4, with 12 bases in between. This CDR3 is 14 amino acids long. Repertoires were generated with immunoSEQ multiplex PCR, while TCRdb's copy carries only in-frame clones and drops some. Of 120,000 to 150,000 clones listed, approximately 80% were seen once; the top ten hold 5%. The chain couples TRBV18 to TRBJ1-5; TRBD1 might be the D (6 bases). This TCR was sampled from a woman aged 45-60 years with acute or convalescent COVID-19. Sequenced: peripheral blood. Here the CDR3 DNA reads TGTGCCAGCTCAGCCTATGGACAGAATCAGCCCCAGCATTTT. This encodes CASSAYGQNQPQHF.